The rows below give T cell receptor beta chains drawn from one sample of a study of OX40 agonist ivuxolimab in advanced cancers. Sequencing was performed with immunoSEQ multiplex PCR; in TCRdb, only in-frame clones are kept and a portion is missing. The sample carries around 37,000 clones, about 84% recorded once. The sample consisted of CD4+ or CD8+ T cells sorted from blood, taken in a trial of the OX40 agonist ivuxolimab. The receptors shown here come from an adult with an advanced solid tumor such as melanoma, head and neck, liver or kidney cancer. CDR3s include the opening cysteine and the closing phenylalanine or tryptophan. The D gene is left open where the match is weak. Clone size is given for some rows only: seen once, a few or many times, or a class if the clone is expanded.

j_gene | d_gene | abundance | v_gene | CDR3aa | CDR3nt
TRBJ2-6 | TRBD2 | - | TRBV4-2 | CASSQEVAGASGANVLTF | TGTGCCAGCAGCCAAGAGGTAGCGGGGGCCTCTGGGGCCAACGTCCTGACTTTC
TRBJ1-5 | TRBD1 | - | TRBV6-1 | CASTDRGPQPQHF | TGTGCCAGCACCGACAGGGGGCCTCAGCCCCAGCATTTT
TRBJ2-5 | TRBD2 | - | TRBV30 | CAWSLRLAGGGETQYF | TGTGCCTGGAGTCTCAGACTAGCGGGGGGAGGGGAGACCCAGTACTTC
TRBJ1-3 | - | once | TRBV19 | CASSARRSGNTIYF | TGTGCCAGTAGTGCTCGGAGGTCTGGAAACACCATATATTTT
TRBJ2-1 | - | - | TRBV7-6 | CASSFDRRNEQFF | TGTGCCAGCAGCTTCGACAGGCGCAATGAGCAGTTCTTC
TRBJ1-1 | - | - | TRBV28 | CASSPRQEMNTEAFF | TGTGCCAGCAGTCCACGACAGGAGATGAACACTGAAGCTTTCTTT
TRBJ2-3 | - | - | TRBV21-1 | CASATPGRVKGDTQYF | TGTGCCAGCGCAACTCCGGGCAGGGTGAAGGGGGATACGCAGTATTTT
TRBJ2-7 | - | - | TRBV2 | CASRGGKYEQYF | TGTGCCAGCAGAGGGGGGAAATACGAGCAGTACTTC
TRBJ2-7 | TRBD2 | - | TRBV18 | CASSPTGTSVSVDEQYF | TGTGCCAGCTCACCGACCGGGACTAGTGTTTCAGTTGACGAGCAGTACTTC
TRBJ2-1 | TRBD1 | few | TRBV4-1 | CASSQVGRDRGNEQFF | TGCGCCAGCAGCCAAGTTGGACGGGACAGGGGGAATGAGCAGTTCTTC
TRBJ1-1 | - | once | TRBV7-2 | CASSVQGNTEAFF | TGTGCCAGCAGCGTTCAGGGGAACACTGAAGCTTTCTTT
TRBJ1-1 | TRBD1 | - | TRBV5-8 | CASGQGITEAFF | TGTGCCAGCGGACAGGGGATCACTGAAGCTTTCTTT
TRBJ2-5 | - | - | TRBV19 | CASSPWTGPPQETQYF | TGTGCCAGTAGTCCCTGGACTGGACCCCCCCAAGAGACCCAGTACTTC
TRBJ1-5 | - | - | TRBV15 | CATSRTYTVDQPQHF | TGTGCCACCAGCAGGACCTACACGGTAGATCAGCCCCAGCATTTT
TRBJ2-5 | - | - | TRBV6-5 | CASSSGLQQTQYF | TGTGCCAGCAGTAGCGGTCTCCAACAGACCCAGTACTTC
TRBJ2-2 | - | - | TRBV9 | CASSHPQGRGTSNTGELFF | TGTGCCAGCAGCCACCCCCAGGGGCGGGGGACTTCGAACACCGGGGAGCTGTTTTTT
TRBJ1-4 | - | - | TRBV19 | CASSSQAAEKLFF | TGTGCCAGTAGTAGTCAGGCGGCTGAAAAACTGTTTTTT
TRBJ2-3 | TRBD2 | - | TRBV9 | CASSAPQGRGAASDTQYF | TGTGCCAGCAGCGCCCCTCAGGGGCGGGGGGCCGCATCGGATACGCAGTATTTT
TRBJ1-2 | - | - | TRBV9 | CASSTRGYGYTF | TGTGCCAGCAGCACCCGGGGCTATGGCTACACCTTC
TRBJ2-1 | - | - | TRBV20-1 | CSALGGVAQFF | TGCAGTGCTCTAGGGGGAGTAGCGCAGTTCTTC
TRBJ2-3 | - | once | TRBV5-1 | CASSLMPGDTARTDTQYF | TGCGCCAGCAGCTTGATGCCAGGGGATACAGCCCGCACAGATACGCAGTATTTT
TRBJ2-7 | - | - | TRBV5-5 | CASSTTGMWEQYF | TGTGCCAGCAGCACTACAGGGATGTGGGAGCAGTACTTC
TRBJ1-2 | TRBD1 | - | TRBV7-3 | CASSKRQGRGYTF | TGTGCCAGCAGCAAACGACAGGGGCGTGGCTACACCTTC
TRBJ2-7 | - | - | TRBV28 | CASSAYEQCF | TGTGCCAGCAGCGCCTACGAGCAGTGCTTC
TRBJ2-1 | - | once | TRBV10-3 | CAISESFIYEQFF | TGTGCCATCAGTGAGTCCTTTATCTATGAGCAGTTCTTC
TRBJ2-7 | - | - | TRBV2 | CASSELEGPYEQYF | TGTGCCAGCAGTGAGTTGGAGGGCCCCTACGAGCAGTACTTC
TRBJ1-3 | - | - | TRBV7-9 | CASSSALGNTIYF | TGTGCCAGCAGCAGCGCCCTGGGAAACACCATATATTTT
TRBJ1-3 | - | - | TRBV7-8 | CASRPGAGNTIYF | TGTGCCAGCAGACCAGGGGCTGGAAACACCATATATTTT
TRBJ1-6 | - | few | TRBV11-3 | CASGQGKKWSSYNSPLHF | TGTGCCAGCGGGCAGGGTAAGAAATGGAGCTCCTATAATTCACCCCTCCACTTT
TRBJ2-1 | - | - | TRBV27 | CASSYQGIGYNEQFF | TGTGCCAGCAGTTACCAGGGGATCGGGTACAATGAGCAGTTCTTC
TRBJ2-3 | TRBD2 | - | TRBV5-4 | CASSLSKAGGSTDTQYF | TGTGCCAGCAGCTTGAGTAAAGCGGGGGGCAGCACAGATACGCAGTATTTT
TRBJ2-1 | TRBD1 | once | TRBV25-1 | CASSYPGQGYNEQFF | TGTGCCAGTAGTTACCCAGGACAGGGTTACAATGAGCAGTTCTTC
TRBJ1-4 | - | - | TRBV28 | CASKGGRTNEKLFF | TGTGCCAGCAAGGGGGGGAGGACTAATGAAAAACTGTTTTTT
TRBJ1-3 | - | once | TRBV4-2 | CASSQDLLISGNTIYF | TGTGCCAGCAGCCAAGACTTGCTGATCTCTGGAAACACCATATATTTT
TRBJ2-3 | TRBD2 | few | TRBV2 | CASIGGRGRDTQYF | TGTGCCAGCATCGGCGGGAGAGGGAGAGATACGCAGTATTTT
TRBJ1-5 | - | few | TRBV7-2 | CASSSWGNQPQHF | TGTGCCAGCAGTTCGTGGGGCAATCAGCCCCAGCATTTT
TRBJ1-4 | - | - | TRBV6-5 | CASRDTGNEEKLFF | TGTGCCAGCAGGGATACAGGGAATGAGGAAAAACTGTTTTTT
TRBJ2-7 | TRBD1 | once | TRBV28 | CASSIPGQGAYEQYF | TGTGCCAGCAGTATTCCGGGACAGGGAGCTTACGAGCAGTACTTC